The 30 T cell receptor beta chains below all came from one sample that was sequenced in a study of CD8+ T cells in alopecia areata. After isolation, RNA underwent reverse transcription to generate cDNA as the sequencing template. Sequencing used immunoSEQ multiplex PCR; TCRdb keeps in-frame clones, though not all of them. The sample consists of 100,000 to 120,000 clones, 50% to 70% of them appearing once. Sample: NKG2D-low CD8+ T cells sorted from blood. The source is a human donor with alopecia areata.

About this clone itself: Additional DNA sequences in this sample encode the identical CDR3. This sequence joins TRBV7-9 and TRBJ2-1; the match to TRBD2 covers 10 bases. The ends lost 5 bases at V and 7 bases at J; junction bases unmatched: 11. Germline V gene sequence: CDR1 SEHNR, CDR2 FQNEAQ (reference sequence). CDR3 length: 16 residues. The CDR3 nucleotides are TGTGCCAGCAGCACAAAAAGCGGGAGGGTTGTGAATGAGCAGTTCTTC. Translating it yields CASSTKSGRVVNEQFF.

This clone was seen more than once but under ten times. This sequence joins TRBV29-1 and TRBJ1-1; the D is unclear. Trimming stripped 6 bases from V and 1 base from J, with 9 bases between. Germline V CDR1 and CDR2: SQVTM, ANQGSEA. The CDR3 runs 12 residues. CDR3: CSVRAANTEAFF. The CDR3 DNA reads as TGCAGCGTACGGGCAGCGAACACTGAAGCTTTCTTT.

This chain connects TRBV9 to TRBJ2-4, with 11 bases matching TRBD1. This CDR3 has 16 amino acids. Germline V CDR1 and CDR2: SGDLS, YYNGEE. V was clipped by 3 bases and J by 8 bases; unmatched bases: 10. CDR3 DNA sequence: TGTGCCAGCAGCGCGGACAGGGGGCCGGAATGGGACATTCAGTACTTC. Translating gives CASSADRGPEWDIQYF.

The chain has TRBV5-1 and TRBJ2-4, with D unresolved. Trimming cost V 4 bases and J 1 base, with 9 bases left between them. Germline-derived CDR1 and CDR2 are SGHRS and YFSETQ. This CDR3 spans 14 amino acids. In DNA form, the CDR3 reads TGCGCCAGCAGCCCCCCGCAGGCCAAAAACATTCAGTACTTC. Its translation: CASSPPQAKNIQYF.

The rearrangement joins TRBV2 to TRBJ1-1; a weak D match, TRBD1 (6 bases). Trimming took 8 bases from V and 1 from J, leaving 14 bases between them. This CDR3 is built from 14 residues. The germline CDR1 and CDR2 sequences are SNHLY and FYNNEI. The CDR3 region has the DNA TGTGCCAGCCCTAGAGGACAGAAGAACACTGAAGCTTTCTTT. Its protein product is CASPRGQKNTEAFF.

This clone occurred a few times. The chain uses TRBV19 and TRBJ2-3; D remains unclear. V was trimmed by 3 bases and J by 1 base, leaving 14 bases between them. This CDR3 has 16 residues. Per the germline V gene, CDR1 is LNHDA and CDR2 is SQIVND (reference sequence). The CDR3 region has the DNA TGTGCCAGTAGTATCCCCGGAGACGGAGGCACAGATACGCAGTATTTT. This encodes CASSIPGDGGTDTQYF. The complete variable domain, with remaining parts taken from reference TRBV19 and TRBJ2-3, reads DGGITQSPKYLFRKEGQNVTLSCEQNLNHDAMYWYRQDPGQGLRLIYYSQIVNDFQKGDIAEGYSVSREKKESFPLTVTSAQKNPTAFYLCASSIPGDGGTDTQYFGPGTRLTVL.

The sample holds one count of this clone. The chain combines TRBV11-2 with TRBJ2-1; D gene uncertain. The V gene's germline CDR1 is SGHAT and CDR2 FQNNGV. This CDR3 spans 12 amino acids. V was shortened by 4 bases and J by 12 bases, with 13 bases between the two germline ends. DNA of the CDR3: TGTGCCAGCAGCTCTGGACGGCCTTGGCAGTTCTTC. Protein sequence: CASSSGRPWQFF.

The DNA of the CDR3 is TGCGCCAGCAGTTCTGGCGTCTACGAGCAGTACTTC. The encoded protein is CASSSGVYEQYF. The rearrangement joins TRBV4-1 to TRBJ2-7; D is undetermined. Trimming pared 6 bases from V and 3 bases from J, leaving 9 bases between. The CDR3 spans 12 residues. CDR1 is MGHRA, CDR2 YSYEKL, per germline.

The rearrangement uses TRBV7-9 and TRBJ2-7, with D tentatively TRBD1 (7 bases). The ends were cut back, 5 bases at V and 7 bases at J, with 21 bases in the middle. The germline V gene has CDR1 SEHNR and CDR2 FQNEAQ (reference sequence). The CDR3 runs to 15 residues. CDR3 residues: CASSQTGEAEQEQYF. The CDR3, as DNA: TGTGCCAGCAGCCAAACAGGGGAGGCTGAGCAGGAGCAGTACTTC.

This chain joins TRBV4-1 and TRBJ2-5, with TRBD1 matching over 7 bases. This CDR3 has 15 residues. The trim removed 5 bases at V and 3 bases at J, leaving 9 bases unmatched. Looked up from germline, CDR1 is MGHRA and CDR2 is YSYEKL. Written as DNA, the CDR3 is TGCGCCAGCAGCGTCGCCGGGACAGCCAAAGAGACCCAGTACTTC. It translates to CASSVAGTAKETQYF.

J is TRBJ2-3 and V is TRBV12-5, with TRBD1 matching over 10 bases. J gave up 3 bases and V 3 bases, and 12 bases lay outside the gene matches. From germline, CDR1 is LGHNT and CDR2 FRNRAP. The CDR3 length is 18 residues. The CDR3 DNA reads as TGTGCTAGTGGTTTCCTCCTACCCGGGACAGGGGCAACAGATACGCAGTATTTT. Translating it yields CASGFLLPGTGATDTQYF.

The chain links TRBV29-1 to TRBJ2-1; 7 bases align to TRBD1. CDR3 length equals 14 residues. Per the germline V gene, CDR1 is SQVTM and CDR2 is ANQGSEA. Trimming at V came to 6 bases and at J to 1 base, leaving 6 bases not matched to a gene. The CDR3 loop is CSVRGGESYNEQFF. In nucleotides, the CDR3 is TGCAGCGTCAGAGGGGGCGAATCCTACAATGAGCAGTTCTTC.

This chain links TRBV27 with TRBJ2-2; D assignment may be TRBD1 or TRBD2 (5 bases each). V was cut by 6 bases and J by 2 bases, with 16 bases left in between. Looked up from germline, CDR1 is MNHEY and CDR2 is SMNVEV (reference sequence). CDR3 size: 16 residues. The CDR3 spells CASSPDGTVNTGELFF. In DNA form, the CDR3 reads TGTGCCAGCAGCCCAGATGGGACGGTAAACACCGGGGAGCTGTTTTTT.

This clone was detected only a few times. V usage is TRBV7-2 and J usage is TRBJ2-6, with TRBD1 matching 9 bases. The CDR3 is made up of 16 amino acids. The V gene end was trimmed by 3 bases and the J gene end by 2 bases; junction bases not matched to a gene: 2. Looked up from germline, CDR1 is SGHTA and CDR2 is FQGNSA. The CDR3 bases are TGTGCCAGCAGCTTCACAGGGGGCGCTGGGGCCAACGTCCTGACTTTC. Protein: CASSFTGGAGANVLTF.

This CDR3 reads CASSLLTEAFF. In DNA form, the CDR3 reads TGTGCCAGCAGCTTACTGACTGAAGCTTTCTTT. The chain employs TRBV7-9 and TRBJ1-1; D not resolved. V gave up 2 bases and J gave up 5 bases, with 3 bases separating them. The CDR3 covers 11 residues. CDR1 and CDR2 (germline): SEHNR, FQNEAQ (reference sequence).

The V gene is TRBV5-1, the J gene TRBJ2-2; D call uncertain. The CDR3 consists of 13 residues. The germline CDR1 and CDR2 sequences are SGHRS and YFSETQ. V shed 4 bases and J shed 4 bases, with 8 bases lying between them. CDR3 in amino acids: CASSIGPTGELFF. CDR3 DNA: TGCGCCAGCAGCATTGGACCCACCGGGGAGCTGTTTTTT.

The chain has TRBV28 and TRBJ2-7; tentative D call: TRBD1 (6 bases). The CDR3 runs 16 residues. V lost 4 bases, J lost 2 bases, and 18 bases lay in between. CDR1 and CDR2 from the germline V gene are MDHEN and SYDVKM. The CDR3 sequence is CASSSAPGTRPYEQYF. The CDR3 nucleotides are TGTGCCAGCAGTTCCGCGCCAGGGACACGGCCCTACGAGCAGTACTTC.

The V and J genes are TRBV11-2 and TRBJ2-7; 10 bases align to TRBD1. The CDR3 has 16 amino acids. J gave up 1 base and V 4 bases, and 7 bases lay outside the gene matches. Germline lookup yields CDR1 SGHAT and CDR2 FQNNGV. This chain's CDR3 is CASSYDRGLRSYEQYF. CDR3 coding DNA: TGTGCCAGCAGCTACGACAGGGGGCTCAGGTCCTACGAGCAGTACTTC. The whole variable domain, filled in from reference TRBV11-2 and TRBJ2-7, reads EAGVAQSPRYKIIEKRQSVAFWCNPISGHATLYWYQQILGQGPKLLIQFQNNGVVDDSQLPKDRFSAERLKGVDSTLKIQPAKLEDSAVYLCASSYDRGLRSYEQYFGPGTRLTVT.

This clone has more than one count but fewer than ten. The chain employs TRBV29-1 and TRBJ2-2; 8 nucleotides align to TRBD2. The CDR3 runs to 15 residues. Losses at the gene ends were 7 bases for V and 4 bases for J; bases not matched to a gene: 11. The germline CDR1 and CDR2 sequences are SQVTM and ANQGSEA. The DNA of the CDR3 is TGCAGCGCCGCCCCGGAGCTAGCGGGCACCGGGGAGCTGTTTTTT. Protein sequence: CSAAPELAGTGELFF.

V and J are TRBV2 and TRBJ1-4; D ambiguous. V was cut by 10 bases and J by 10 bases, with 10 bases left in between. The germline V gene encodes CDR1 SNHLY and CDR2 FYNNEI. CDR3 length: 10 amino acids. CDR3 sequence: CATGPGKLFF. The CDR3 DNA follows: TGTGCCACCGGGCCGGGAAAACTGTTTTTT. Full variable domain (rest looked up from reference TRBV2 and TRBJ1-4): EPEVTQTPSHQVTQMGQEVILRCVPISNHLYFYWYRQILGQKVEFLVSFYNNEISEKSEIFDDQFSVERPDGSNFTLKIRSTKLEDSAMYFCATGPGKLFFGSGTQLSVL.

The rearrangement uses TRBV27 and TRBJ2-3; D may match TRBD1 or TRBD2 (6 bases each). The germline V gene encodes CDR1 MNHEY and CDR2 SMNVEV (reference sequence). The CDR3 sequence is 15 residues long. Trimming left V 5 bases short and J 0 bases short, with 12 bases between. The CDR3 loop is CASSITGTSTDTQYF. The CDR3 DNA is TGTGCCAGCAGTATTACAGGGACTAGCACAGATACGCAGTATTTT.

The chain recombines TRBV6-5 with TRBJ2-3; tentative D call: TRBD1 (5 bases). Germline lookup yields CDR1 MNHEY and CDR2 SVGAGI. Between the trimmed V and J ends, which lost 4 bases and 4 bases, there was a span of 15 bases. CDR3 length: 15 residues. The DNA of the CDR3 is TGTGCCAGCAGTTCCGCCAGGGCTGCGCCAGATACGCAGTATTTT. Translated: CASSSARAAPDTQYF.

V usage is TRBV19 and J usage is TRBJ1-1; TRBD1 is a possible D gene (5 bases). The CDR3 length is 12 residues. Trimming shortened V by 7 bases and J by 4 bases, and 10 bases separated the two germline ends. From germline, CDR1 is LNHDA and CDR2 SQIVND (reference sequence). CDR3 sequence: CASNQGGTEAFF. CDR3 DNA sequence: TGTGCCAGTAACCAGGGAGGCACTGAAGCTTTCTTT.

The rearrangement links TRBV27 to TRBJ2-1; D is possibly TRBD1 or TRBD2 (5 bases each). Germline V gene sequence: CDR1 MNHEY, CDR2 SMNVEV (reference sequence). V was trimmed by 5 bases and J by 5 bases, leaving 16 bases between them. There are 15 residues in the CDR3. The CDR3 sequence is CASSPGTPTHNEQFF. The CDR3 bases are TGTGCCAGCAGTCCCGGGACCCCAACCCACAATGAGCAGTTCTTC.

Details on this clone: Since a much larger clone is just one base distant, this may be a read error. The chain couples TRBV7-9 to TRBJ2-7, with no clear D. Looked up from germline, CDR1 is SEHNR and CDR2 is FQNEAQ (reference sequence). CDR3 length: 11 residues. With 5 bases removed from V and 5 bases from J, the gap between germline ends came to 7 bases. CDR3 sequence reads: CASSQTDEQYF. In DNA form, the CDR3 reads TGTGCCAGCAGCCAGACCGACGAGCAGTACTTC.

The rearrangement joins TRBV28 to TRBJ2-7; weak D call: TRBD2 (5 bases). From germline, CDR1 is MDHEN and CDR2 SYDVKM. V gave up 10 bases and J gave up 3 bases, with 19 bases separating them. The CDR3 sequence is 14 residues long. The DNA for the CDR3 is TGTGCCACCTATTTTGCCGGGGTCTTCTACGAGCAGTACTTC. The encoded protein is CATYFAGVFYEQYF.

The rearrangement uses TRBV6-5 and TRBJ2-2; TRBD2 matches at 7 bases. The trim removed 2 bases at V and 3 bases at J, leaving 6 bases unmatched. CDR3 length: 16 residues. Looked up from germline, CDR1 is MNHEY and CDR2 is SVGAGI. The CDR3 spells CASSYRLAVDTGELFF. The CDR3 bases are TGTGCCAGCAGTTACCGTCTAGCGGTGGACACCGGGGAGCTGTTTTTT.

A single count supports this clone. A far more abundant clone sits one base away, making this likely a read error. V and J are TRBV6-5 and TRBJ2-7; D is unclear. The CDR3 runs 12 residues. V gave up 8 bases and J gave up 6 bases, with 14 bases separating them. CDR1 is MNHEY and CDR2 is SVGAGI in the germline V gene. Here the CDR3 DNA reads TGTGCCAGCGGCCTGAACTCTGGCGAGCAGTACTTC. Residues: CASGLNSGEQYF.

This clone has a handful of counts. The chain recombines TRBV9 with TRBJ2-7; 8 bases align to TRBD2. The V gene end was trimmed by 5 bases and the J gene end by 3 bases; junction bases not matched to a gene: 1. The germline V gene encodes CDR1 SGDLS and CDR2 YYNGEE. This CDR3 is 12 amino acids long. The CDR3 protein is CASSTSGYEQYF. The CDR3, as DNA: TGTGCCAGCAGTACTAGCGGCTACGAGCAGTACTTC.

This clone was detected only a few times. The chain joins TRBV6-5 to TRBJ2-5; the D gene is possibly TRBD2 (5 bases). Germline assignment: CDR1 MNHEY and CDR2 SVGAGI. The CDR3 totals 13 residues. V lost 5 bases and J 5 bases, leaving 12 bases between the germline ends. Written as DNA, the CDR3 is TGTGCCAGCAGTCCGGACTTCGAGGAGACCCAGTACTTC. It specifies CASSPDFEETQYF.